Listed below are T cell receptor beta chains from one sample, sequenced in a study of cytomegalovirus exposure and HLA in healthy donors. Some clones are missing from TCRdb's copy, which holds only in-frame ones; the method was immunoSEQ multiplex PCR. The repertoire holds some 180,000 clones, with around 80% as singletons. Sequenced: PBMCs. All receptors come from a woman in her thirties in good health and CMV-seronegative. The CDR3 runs from the conserved cysteine through the conserved F or W. The order of the fields is clone size, J gene, D gene, V gene, CDR3 protein, CDR3 DNA. D genes are given only for firm matches. Size values are once, few and many counts, or a class for expanded clones, and some rows have none.

once,TRBJ1-1,NA,TRBV6-5,CASSYSGSRGNTEAFF,TGTGCCAGCAGTTACTCGGGGTCTCGGGGGAACACTGAAGCTTTCTTT
NA,TRBJ2-7,NA,TRBV10-3,CAISVDRLDMGRDYEQYF,TGTGCCATCAGCGTCGACAGGCTAGATATGGGTAGGGACTACGAGCAGTACTTC
NA,TRBJ1-1,NA,TRBV6-6,CASNNPQGILNTEAFF,TGTGCCAGCAACAATCCGCAGGGGATTCTAAACACTGAAGCTTTCTTT
NA,TRBJ2-7,TRBD1,TRBV27,CASKASKQGAYEQYF,TGTGCCAGCAAGGCTTCTAAACAGGGGGCTTACGAGCAGTACTTC
NA,TRBJ2-7,TRBD2,TRBV4-1,CASSLEAGTSGYEQYF,TGCGCCAGCAGCCTAGAAGCCGGGACTAGCGGATACGAGCAGTACTTC
NA,TRBJ2-5,TRBD2,TRBV28,CASSFEAGGPFGETQYF,TGTGCCAGCAGTTTCGAAGCGGGGGGGCCTTTCGGAGAGACCCAGTACTTC
NA,TRBJ2-7,NA,TRBV2,CASRNRTTVLDYEQYF,TGTGCCAGCAGAAACAGGACGACGGTATTAGACTACGAGCAGTACTTC
NA,TRBJ1-2,NA,TRBV9,CASRMPGIDVGYTF,TGTGCCAGCAGGATGCCAGGGATCGATGTAGGCTACACCTTC
NA,TRBJ1-2,TRBD1,TRBV15,CATSRAGQGIDGYTF,TGTGCCACCAGCAGGGCCGGACAGGGTATTGATGGCTACACCTTC
NA,TRBJ2-7,NA,TRBV11-2,CASSIFEGKAREQYF,TGTGCCAGCAGCATATTTGAGGGAAAAGCGAGAGAGCAGTACTTC
NA,TRBJ1-1,NA,TRBV9,CASSVADTEAFF,TGTGCCAGCAGCGTAGCAGACACTGAAGCTTTCTTT
NA,TRBJ2-5,TRBD2,TRBV10-2,CASRLSNGGETQYF,TGCGCCAGCAGGCTTAGTAACGGGGGGGAGACCCAGTACTTC
NA,TRBJ1-1,NA,TRBV5-1,CASSLAAGANTEAFF,TGCGCCAGCAGCTTGGCCGCGGGGGCTAACACTGAAGCTTTCTTT
few,TRBJ1-1,TRBD1,TRBV7-9,CASSRGQGEGDTEAFF,TGTGCCAGCAGCCGAGGACAGGGTGAGGGGGACACTGAAGCTTTCTTT
NA,TRBJ1-1,TRBD1,TRBV30,CAWTPDRGTEAFF,TGTGCCTGGACCCCGGACAGGGGGACTGAAGCTTTCTTT
NA,TRBJ1-2,NA,TRBV4-3,CASSQDQGRFSYGYTF,TGCGCCAGCAGCCAAGATCAAGGGAGGTTTTCCTATGGCTACACCTTC
NA,TRBJ2-5,NA,TRBV16,CASSYGETQYF,TGTGCCAGCAGTTACGGGGAGACCCAGTACTTC
NA,TRBJ2-3,TRBD2,TRBV5-1,CASRLGGATDTQYF,TGCGCCAGCAGACTCGGGGGGGCCACAGATACGCAGTATTTT
few,TRBJ1-1,NA,TRBV6-1,CASSRTAPEAFF,TGTGCCAGCAGTCGGACAGCACCTGAAGCTTTTTTT
NA,TRBJ1-2,NA,TRBV7-2,CASSLEAGRHPNYGYTF,TGTGCCAGCAGCTTAGAGGCGGGACGTCATCCTAACTATGGCTACACCTTC
NA,TRBJ1-1,NA,TRBV19,CASSILVKTEAFF,TGTGCCAGTAGTATTTTAGTGAAAACTGAAGCTTTCTTT
NA,TRBJ1-2,TRBD1,TRBV27,CASKERTGGVYGYTF,TGTGCCAGCAAGGAACGGACAGGGGGCGTCTATGGCTACACCTTC
NA,TRBJ2-7,TRBD1,TRBV7-3,CASSLGTGQEQYF,TGTGCCAGCAGCTTGGGGACAGGGCAAGAGCAGTACTTC
NA,TRBJ1-1,NA,TRBV2,CASSGLIAEAFF,TGTGCCAGCAGTGGATTAATAGCTGAAGCTTTCTTT
NA,TRBJ1-4,NA,TRBV18,CASSPQGAGNEKLFF,TGTGCCAGCTCACCGCAAGGGGCTGGTAATGAAAAACTGTTTTTT
NA,TRBJ2-5,TRBD1,TRBV7-6,CASSLGQGRQETQYF,TGTGCCAGCAGCTTAGGACAGGGGCGACAAGAGACCCAGTACTTC
NA,TRBJ2-3,TRBD1,TRBV25-1,CASSDPRRDRGRADTQYF,TGTGCCAGCAGTGACCCTCGGCGGGACAGGGGGCGCGCAGATACGCAGTATTTT
few,TRBJ1-1,NA,TRBV14,CASSPFSLSGAFF,TGTGCCAGCAGCCCGTTTTCTCTTAGTGGAGCTTTCTTT
NA,TRBJ1-2,NA,TRBV30,CAWSVLRYGYTF,TGTGCCTGGAGTGTACTCCGCTATGGCTACACCTTC
NA,TRBJ1-6,NA,TRBV6-6,CASSRPGAPLHF,TGTGCCAGCAGCAGGCCGGGGGCACCCCTCCACTTT
NA,TRBJ2-3,NA,TRBV7-2,CASFSQFGRTDTQYF,TGTGCCAGCTTTTCGCAGTTTGGGCGTACAGATACGCAGTATTTT
NA,TRBJ1-1,TRBD1,TRBV19,CASRRQGNTEAFF,TGTGCCAGTAGAAGACAGGGGAACACTGAAGCTTTCTTT
NA,TRBJ1-5,NA,TRBV6-1,CASSEGGTNQPQHF,TGTGCCAGCAGTGAGGGGGGGACTAATCAGCCCCAGCATTTT
NA,TRBJ2-7,TRBD1,TRBV5-4,CASSVGTAYEQYF,TGTGCCAGCAGCGTGGGGACAGCCTACGAGCAGTACTTC
NA,TRBJ2-7,NA,TRBV5-1,CASSLVRTQASYEQYF,TGCGCCAGCAGCTTGGTACGAACGCAGGCCTCCTACGAGCAGTACTTC
NA,TRBJ2-7,TRBD2,TRBV10-2,CASSGKGLAGREQYF,TGCGCCAGCAGTGGGAAGGGACTAGCGGGGCGGGAGCAGTACTTC
once,TRBJ2-3,TRBD2,TRBV19,CASSIDSAGLGDTQYF,TGTGCCAGTAGTATAGATTCCGCGGGACTAGGAGATACGCAGTATTTT
NA,TRBJ1-4,NA,TRBV7-3,CASSLRGGGEKLFF,TGTGCCAGCAGCTTACGGGGAGGAGGTGAAAAACTGTTTTTT
NA,TRBJ2-5,TRBD2,TRBV15,CATSRDTSGVVLYF,TGTGCCACCAGCAGAGATACTAGCGGGGTCGTACTGTACTTC
NA,TRBJ2-3,NA,TRBV19,CASSRSGGGDTQYF,TGTGCCAGTAGTAGGTCGGGGGGCGGAGATACGCAGTATTTT
NA,TRBJ1-6,TRBD1,TRBV6-5,CASTPGQGNSPLHF,TGTGCCAGCACTCCGGGACAGGGCAATTCACCCCTCCACTTT
NA,TRBJ1-3,TRBD1,TRBV28,CASSSPGQRSSGNTIYF,TGTGCCAGCAGTTCCCCGGGACAGCGAAGCTCTGGAAACACCATATATTTT
NA,TRBJ1-3,NA,TRBV6-5,CATHGPGGRNTIYF,TGTGCCACCCATGGGCCAGGCGGGAGAAACACCATATATTTT
NA,TRBJ2-7,NA,TRBV19,CASSIADSSYEQYF,TGTGCCAGTAGTATAGCCGACAGCTCCTACGAGCAGTACTTC
NA,TRBJ1-2,TRBD1,TRBV9,CASSVGQGAPLNYGYTF,TGTGCCAGCAGCGTAGGACAGGGGGCGCCCCTTAACTATGGCTACACCTTC
NA,TRBJ1-3,NA,TRBV4-3,CASSQDQGPGNTIYF,TGCGCCAGCAGCCAAGATCAGGGTCCTGGAAACACCATATATTTT
few,TRBJ1-2,TRBD1,TRBV2,CASTGTGSGYTF,TGTGCCAGCACCGGGACAGGGTCTGGCTACACCTTC
few,TRBJ2-5,NA,TRBV15,CATSSPRGGQETQYF,TGTGCCACCAGCTCGCCACGTGGAGGCCAAGAGACCCAGTACTTC
NA,TRBJ1-5,NA,TRBV4-2,CASSQVAVVSNQPQHF,TGTGCCAGCAGCCAAGTAGCAGTGGTAAGCAATCAGCCCCAGCATTTT
NA,TRBJ1-5,TRBD1,TRBV19,CASKGALAQHF,TGTGCCAGTAAGGGGGCCCTGGCCCAGCATTTT
NA,TRBJ2-3,NA,TRBV30,CAWSRELSTDTQYF,TGTGCCTGGAGTAGGGAGCTGAGCACAGATACGCAGTATTTT
NA,TRBJ1-1,NA,TRBV9,CASSADRPGISTEAFF,TGTGCCAGCAGCGCCGACAGGCCGGGGATAAGCACTGAAGCTTTCTTT
NA,TRBJ2-7,NA,TRBV12-2,CASRYRTSFHLAQQYF,TGTGCAAGTCGCTACCGTACTAGCTTCCACCTCGCTCAGCAGTACTTC
NA,TRBJ1-2,TRBD1,TRBV19,CASSIVGQGASNYGYTF,TGTGCCAGTAGTATAGTCGGACAGGGGGCTTCTAACTATGGCTACACCTTC
once,TRBJ1-2,NA,TRBV11-2,CASSLDGLPYGYTF,TGTGCCAGCAGCTTAGATGGGCTGCCCTATGGCTACACCTTC
NA,TRBJ2-3,NA,TRBV6-4,CASSDSSGPDTQYF,TGTGCCAGCAGTGACTCGTCGGGTCCAGATACGCAGTATTTT
NA,TRBJ2-3,TRBD2,TRBV6-6,CASSKASGPSTDTQYF,TGTGCCAGCAGTAAGGCTAGCGGACCTAGCACAGATACGCAGTATTTT